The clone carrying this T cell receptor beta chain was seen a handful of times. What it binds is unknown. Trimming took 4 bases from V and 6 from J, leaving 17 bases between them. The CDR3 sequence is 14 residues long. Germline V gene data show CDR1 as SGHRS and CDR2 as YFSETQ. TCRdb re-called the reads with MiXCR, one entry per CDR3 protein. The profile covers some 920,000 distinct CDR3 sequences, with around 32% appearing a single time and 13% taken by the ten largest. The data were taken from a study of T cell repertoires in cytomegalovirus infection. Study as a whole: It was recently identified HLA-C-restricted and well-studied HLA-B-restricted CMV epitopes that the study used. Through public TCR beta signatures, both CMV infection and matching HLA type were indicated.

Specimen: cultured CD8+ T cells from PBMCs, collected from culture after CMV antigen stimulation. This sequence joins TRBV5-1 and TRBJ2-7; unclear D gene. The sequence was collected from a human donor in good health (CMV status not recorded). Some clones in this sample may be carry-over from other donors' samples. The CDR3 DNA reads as TGCGCCAGCAGCCCACGGTCCTCCTCTCTCGAGCAGTACTTC. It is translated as CASSPRSSSLEQYF.